This note documents a single T cell receptor beta chain sequence. Its cognate antigen has yet to be identified. No base-level quality is on record; no much larger clone is a single base apart. CD8 naive samples consisted of CD45RO-negative cells that were positively selected for CCR7, yielding a CD45RA+CCR7+ population without TemRA cells. The donors were healthy, HIV-negative adults with no recently reported acute infections or vaccinations. Every donor was a Caucasian adult residing in Nashville, Tennessee, USA. Blood was collected by leukapheresis, and PBMCs were isolated by Ficoll-Histopaque density gradient centrifugation and then cryopreserved in liquid nitrogen vapor phase. Purity and quantity of every magnetically sorted T cell population were checked by analytical flow cytometry. Each sorted fraction had its genomic DNA isolated and then quantified by UV absorbance on a Nanodrop 2000c. This specimen belongs to a study of shared clonotypes between healthy human individuals (dated by TCRdb to between 2020 and 2021). In the study overall: The cohort included a few men and a couple of women between 18 and 49 years of age. For each donor, three plates each were used for CD4 naive and CD4 memory, two plates were used for CD8 naive, and one plate was used for CD8 memory. Blood TCR repertoires of five healthy adults were deeply sequenced to estimate repertoire size and the extent of clonotype sharing between individuals. Different laboratories and diverse techniques were used to prepare libraries and sequence TCR repertoires, to increase sequencing depth and limit assay-specific biases. Leukapheresis yielded between about 0.8 and 9.5 billion PBMCs per donor.

Study-wide conclusions, independent of this receptor: Because the study included a small number of donors, the genetic and exposure-history diversity represented was limited. When four donors were compared, the shared fraction of clonotypes was about 5.5% for naive CD4, 3.5% to 4% for naive CD8, 2% to 2.5% for memory CD4, and around 0.4% for memory CD8. Estimated clonotype richness was generally larger for naive than for memory subsets. Pairwise subsampling indicated that sequencing depth was expected to affect the degree of clonotype sharing among donors. Clonotypes shared by all four sorted-subset donors showed higher generation probabilities than non-shared clonotypes. Sampling was restricted to blood, and TCR repertoires in tissues likely differ from the TCR repertoires found in blood. Rarefaction of sorted-subset datasets indicated incomplete sequencing despite the large sequencing depth.

Using the deep immunoSEQ assay, multiplex PCR amplified TCR CDR3 regions from genomic DNA. Extracted genomic DNA from each cell subset was spread evenly across all wells of several immunoSEQ 96-well plates, with each plate serving as a replicate. For sorted subsets, approximately 0.2 ug of genomic DNA, equivalent to 25,000 to 35,000 T cell genomes, went into each replicate PCR. Purified libraries were measured with a Qubit 3.0 fluorometer, size-checked on a Bioanalyzer 2100, and measured again with the KAPA Library Quantification kit. Each immunoSEQ 96-well plate was sequenced on its own single-read 150-cycle Illumina NextSeq 550 flow cell. In the paper's pipeline: Because the immunoSEQ output held only junctional sequences and lacked quality scores, the filtering could not match the filtering applied to full-length reads. To assign V/J genes and CDR3, sequences were annotated using PyIR, a Python wrapper for IgBLAST v1.9, with IMGT germline references. Any read was removed if the V/J assignment was weak (E-value above 1e-6), the CDR3 was missing, or the read contained stop codons, out-of-frame junctions, or ambiguous translated residues. A V3J clonotype was defined by an identical inferred V gene, J gene, and CDR3 amino acid sequence. Percentage overlap between repertoires was computed as shared unique clonotypes divided by the size of the smaller repertoire. Repertoire richness was assessed with RTK rarefaction, the Chao1 estimator, and Recon v2.1 estimates of unobserved clonotypes. Generation probabilities were computed with OLGA for all TCRbeta clonotypes obtained by the gDNA method from a handful of donors. TCRdb's version of the immuneACCESS table is confined to in-frame rearrangements and falls short of the full clone set. An unresolved V gene accounts for under half of the shortfall where checked; the remainder is of unknown origin. V, J and clone size derive from that table, while D and trimming were established from the DNA sequence. A total of around 700,000 clones appear in this sample, approximately 90% of them only once. About 24% of the sample lies in the top ten.

The TCR sequence derives from a man aged 30 to 39 in good health. The sample was naive CD8+ T cells sorted from blood. The sample's cell subset or site label, decoded: CD45RA+CCR7+.

The DNA reads TGTGCCAGCAGTTATCAGGAGCTTGGGGAAGCTTTCTTT. This sequence encodes CASSYQELGEAFF. The chain employs TRBV6-5 and TRBJ1-1; no D gene is confidently identified. V loses 3 bases, J loses 8 bases, and the germline ends lie 13 bases apart. There are 13 amino acids in the CDR3, from cysteine to phenylalanine inclusive. Only the CDR3 DNA is retained, 39 bases long and in frame from the first base. The germline V gene supplies CDR1 MNHEY and CDR2 SVGAGI.